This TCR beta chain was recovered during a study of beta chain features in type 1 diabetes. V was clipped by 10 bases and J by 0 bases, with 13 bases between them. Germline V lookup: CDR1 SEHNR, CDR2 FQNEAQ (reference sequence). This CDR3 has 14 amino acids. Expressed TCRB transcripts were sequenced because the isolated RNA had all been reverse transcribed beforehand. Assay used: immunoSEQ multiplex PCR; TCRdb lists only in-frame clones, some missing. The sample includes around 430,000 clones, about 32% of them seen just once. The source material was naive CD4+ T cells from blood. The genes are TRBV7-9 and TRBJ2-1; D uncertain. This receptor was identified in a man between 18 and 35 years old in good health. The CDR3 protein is CATIRSGSYNEQFF. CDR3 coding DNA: TGTGCCACAATTAGGTCGGGCTCCTACAATGAGCAGTTCTTC.